This T cell receptor beta chain was observed in a study of Ad26.COV2.S vaccination and SARS-CoV-2 variants. About this clone: Antigen specificity is unknown.

Study conclusions and caveats: The breadth of spike-specific CD8+ and CD4+ T cell responses after vaccination was reportedly substantial.

This sample's treatment: about 20 received Ad26.COV2.S at low or high dose, single or two shots; a few received placebo; per-sample allocation not given. Day 63 following the first vaccine or placebo injection was when the samples were taken. Germline V CDR1 and CDR2: MNHEY, SVGEGT. Unmatched junction bases numbered 8, after V lost 6 bases and J lost 4 bases. This CDR3 is built from 15 residues. The data were produced by immunoSEQ multiplex PCR, yet TCRdb's version contains in-frame clones alone and is incomplete. The profile shows fewer than 500,000 clones, around 90% of them singletons. This receptor was obtained from a person between 18 and 65 years old who received the Ad26.COV2.S COVID-19 vaccine or a placebo. The sequences come from peripheral blood, collected in a trial of Ad26.COV2.S vaccine versus placebo. The gene calls are TRBV6-2 or TRBV6-3 and TRBJ2-7; TRBD2 matches 11 bases. CDR3 sequence: CASSRTTSGIYEQYF. The CDR3, as DNA: TGTGCCAGCAGCCGAACGACTAGCGGGATATACGAGCAGTACTTC.